This entry describes one TCR beta chain. Which antigen it targets is not known. Cut back by 10 bases and 2 bases, the V and J ends lie 11 bases apart. From a lookup of the germline V gene, CDR1 and CDR2 are SGHAT and FQNNGV. From its cysteine to its phenylalanine, the CDR3 spans 12 amino acids. Only the CDR3 portion is preserved as DNA: 36 bases, with reading frame beginning at the first base. The method behind the library was the immunoSEQ multiplex PCR assay. The multiplex PCR relied on a mix of 60 forward primers for TCR Vbeta segments and 13 reverse primers for TCR Jbeta segments. The CDR3 region of rearranged TCR beta genes was amplified from genomic DNA with a multiplex PCR assay. The amplified TCR beta libraries were sequenced on the Illumina HiSeq System as 87-base-pair reads. As for the authors' bioinformatics: A later analysis tallied about 77 million unique TCR beta chains across the 666 repertoires, and around 9.9 million of those chains were shared by two or more donors. Raw reads were error-corrected and collapsed into unique sequences by a nearest-neighbor algorithm in which closely related sequences were merged to remove PCR and sequencing errors. To assign V, D and J gene segments, CDR3 sequences were aligned to IMGT reference sequences. For a sequence to be retained, at least a six-nucleotide match to both a V gene segment and a J gene segment was required. Rearrangements were called productive when the CDR3 lacked stop codons and stayed in frame with V and J; all others were non-productive. CDR3 was defined according to IMGT convention as the region running from the second conserved V-encoded cysteine to the conserved J-encoded phenylalanine. The earlier analysis of 587 of the donors excluded sequences that lacked an unambiguous match to a single V gene segment. In an earlier analysis of roughly 500 of the donors, V segments were called functional above 56.7% productive rearrangements and were called segregating when the between-donor standard deviation exceeded 5%. To diagnose cytomegalovirus status from the catalog of TCR beta chain sequences, a statistical classification framework was built. V and J gene assignment, in a later analysis, came from comparing TCR nucleotide sequences with IMGT/GENE-DB human TR gene sequences. Using the TCRdist pipeline, a later analysis assigned CDR3 sequences along with most-parsimonious VDJ recombination scenarios. In a later analysis, each TCR beta chain was defined by its CDR3 amino acid sequence together with its V-gene family, and reads without a unique V-gene family were excluded. In a later analysis, around 650 highly shared, low-generation-probability nucleotide sequences were removed to address suspected cross-contamination and a sequencing artifact. A later analysis calculated a clonal expansion index for each public chain from normalized within-repertoire ranks of inferred template counts. A later analysis computed generation probabilities with a VDJ recombination model fitted to out-of-frame rearrangements, and checked the results against IGoR. In a later analysis, hypergeometric tests were used to score TCR-TCR, TCR-HLA and TCR-CMV co-occurrence, with a repertoire-size bias correction applied to TCR pairs. A later analysis estimated false discovery rates by permuting HLA or CMV assignments 20 times. In a later analysis, co-occurring TCRs were grouped using DBSCAN, with TCRdist sequence similarity added in when clustering inside HLA-allele-positive subsets. Repertoires with fewer than 30,000 or more than 120,000 public chains, plus five repertoires with anomalous nucleotide sharing, were excluded from co-occurrence clustering. The source is immuneACCESS, and TCRdb retained only in-frame sequences with V and J called. Part of the clones is not carried over; for the studies checked, unresolved V genes explain less than half of this, and the remainder is unexplained. Clonal size and the V and J genes are those of that table, whereas D and trimming came from the DNA. This sample's table carries some 130,000 clones. Together, the top ten hold 2% of the sample.

The sample comes from a study of cytomegalovirus exposure and HLA in healthy donors (dated by TCRdb to 2016 to 2017). As for the study more broadly: In an earlier analysis of some 550 of the donors, about 260 Gb of sequence data and some 100 million unique TCR beta sequences from about 190 million T cells were reported. An early release that covered 500 to 800 HLA-typed donors contained approximately 300 gigabases of sequencing data and 80 million or so unique TCR sequences. Among the roughly 430 genotyped donors, around 81% belonged to the genetic ancestry cluster associated with self-reported Caucasian donors. The study aimed to test whether cataloging public T cell receptors could reveal signatures of past pathogen exposure. The T cell repertoires of several hundred subjects were profiled by immunosequencing and related to cytomegalovirus serostatus. A separate validation cohort of some 130 different subjects was used in addition to the 666-subject first cohort. To predict cytomegalovirus infection status, the study brought together high-throughput TCR immunosequencing, statistical association of individual TCRs with disease status, and machine learning. A later analysis re-examined previously published TCR beta repertoires from about 670 donors and added high-resolution HLA genotyping to investigate patterns of TCR occurrence. Rather than drawing on any new phenotypic data, the later analysis identified candidate immune exposures from TCR beta sequences and the way those sequences occurred across donors. To decide whether each TCR beta V gene segment behaved as functional or pseudogenic, an earlier analysis of some 580 of the donors relied on high-throughput TCR beta sequencing. Donor age, sex, ethnicity and CMV serostatus were compiled together with the repertoire data. A later genetic analysis used genome-wide SNP genotypes for about 60% of the roughly 700 donors, treating that subset as a discovery cohort. Every discovery cohort repertoire had been produced on one sequencing platform. HLA typing included class I and class II loci at four-digit resolution. Typing coverage varied by locus: about 620-640 donors for A, B, C, DRB1 and DQB1; approximately 500 for DQA1; nearly 610 for DPA1; 450 to 480 for DPB1. Five DR-DQ haplotypes were treated as single units for association and clustering because of strong linkage in the cohort. On average, roughly 250,000 unique TCR beta nucleotide sequences were sequenced per donor among a few hundred genotyped donors of the cohort, with 15% to 20% of those sequences being non-productive. Overall results and qualifications from the work: A total of roughly 160 TCR beta chains were listed by the study as associated with cytomegalovirus. Because counts were too low, around 18 rarely observed V segments, including chromosome 9 orphons, were left out of the earlier analysis of approximately 500 of the donors. In a later analysis, most CMV-associated TCR beta chains were found to appear HLA-restricted, with HLA associations seemingly driven largely by CMV exposure. An association between a missense DCLRE1C variant and V-gene and J-gene trimming of TCR beta chains was found in a later genetic analysis and replicated in an independent cohort. According to a later analysis, parvovirus B19, influenza, CMV and Epstein-Barr virus appeared linked to several top co-occurrence clusters. A cluster of highly shared sequence variants was judged likely to be a technical artifact of the sequencing pipeline. In a later analysis, HLA-associated TCR beta chains were found to be more clonally expanded and to have lower generation probabilities than equally common non-associated chains. When HLA alleles, especially DR and DQ, strongly co-occurred, attributing TCR associations to individual alleles was difficult. The authors suggested that the approach could potentially be generalized to other disease states and immunological phenotypes. In an earlier analysis of roughly 560 of the donors, most TCR beta V segments were observed in productive rearrangements about 87% or about 30% of the time, broadly matching IMGT annotations. A few of the identified cytomegalovirus-associated TCR beta chains were confirmed in vitro to be specific for cytomegalovirus antigens. Because some donors lacked HLA typing at each locus, the association tests relied only on the typed subset. Because the 87-base-pair reads could not distinguish some IMGT-functional V segments, including TRBV6-2 and TRBV6-3, those segments were excluded. A further reported finding was that TCR beta sequences accurately predicted the HLA-A and HLA-B alleles for most subjects in the first cohort. Linkage disequilibrium might explain the correlated functional status among segregating V segments, but an unknown experimental factor could not be ruled out. The classifier was reported to diagnose cytomegalovirus status with high specificity and sensitivity in both the original and validation cohorts. While some public TCRs were present in many individuals, most TCR sequences turned up only very rarely across donors. The only immune exposure information available for the cohort was CMV serostatus. In a later analysis, the rate of TCR association differed among HLA loci, with DRB1 alleles having the most associated TCRs and HLA-C alleles having the fewest. In this cohort, only TCR beta chains were sequenced, and detectable features were limited by the absence of alpha or paired-chain data. Sequencing depth was assumed to be roughly uniform across donors in the presence/absence analyses, though that assumption may not hold. A later genetic analysis reported fewer N-insertions in productive TCRs among donors in an Asian-associated ancestry cluster than the roughly 620-donor mean. At a false discovery rate of 0.05, a later analysis linked around 15,000 TCR beta sequences to specific HLA alleles.

The cohort consisted of approximately 670 healthy bone marrow donors. All cohort members were sampled while nominally healthy, although unrecorded immune exposures were likely present. The donor was CMV seronegative and belonged to the group of more than 300 seronegative cohort members. A peripheral blood sample was collected from each donor, and TCR beta sequencing was performed on peripheral blood mononuclear cells. Genomic DNA was extracted from the blood cell samples with the Qiagen DNeasy Blood Extraction Kit. The sequence joins TRBV11-2 to TRBJ1-2; the D gene assignment is ambiguous. The receptor's source is an older woman in good health and CMV-seronegative. Sequenced material: PBMCs. The CDR3 region reads CAISSRNYGYTF. The bases are TGTGCCATCTCTAGCAGGAACTATGGCTACACCTTC.